The rows below give T cell receptor beta chains drawn from one sample of a study of regulatory T cells in long-lasting Graves disease. TCRdb re-called the multiplex PCR reads through MiXCR, storing one row per CDR3 protein. The profile covers more than 450,000 distinct CDR3 sequences, with more than 10% appearing a single time and approximately 9.6% taken by the ten largest. These same data were also listed under a study on T cells in Graves' hyperthyroidism and ophthalmopathy.

Sequencing was performed on peripheral blood mononuclear cells (PBMCs), taken at new diagnosis, from a patient treated with antithyroid drugs. These receptors were collected from a woman under 40 with Graves disease. CDR3s include the opening cysteine and the closing phenylalanine or tryptophan. A D gene is named only where the DNA matches it firmly. Some rows mark clone size as missing; the rest say once, few, many or name a class of expanded clone.

d_gene: .; j_gene: TRBJ1-4; abundance: many; v_gene: TRBV30; len: 13; CDR3nt: TGTGCCTGGAGCCGGCAATCTAATGAAAAACTGTTTTTT; CDR3aa: CAWSRQSNEKLFF
d_gene: .; j_gene: TRBJ1-1; abundance: many; v_gene: TRBV3-1; len: 14; CDR3nt: TGTGCCAGCAGCTCACACAGGGACCTCCGTGAAGCTTTCTTT; CDR3aa: CASSSHRDLREAFF
d_gene: .; j_gene: TRBJ2-5; abundance: many; v_gene: TRBV29-1; len: 12; CDR3nt: TGCAGCGTTGACCGGGTATTTGAGACCCAGTACTTC; CDR3aa: CSVDRVFETQYF
d_gene: .; j_gene: TRBJ2-1; abundance: few; v_gene: TRBV12-3/TRBV12-4; len: 14; CDR3nt: TGTGCCAGCAGCCCGGGCCCCAGGGGCAATGAGCAGTTCTTC; CDR3aa: CASSPGPRGNEQFF
d_gene: .; j_gene: TRBJ2-2; abundance: many; v_gene: TRBV2; len: 13; CDR3nt: TGTGCCAGCAGTGAGCAGGTGGCCGGGGAGCTGTTTTTT; CDR3aa: CASSEQVAGELFF
d_gene: .; j_gene: TRBJ1-2; abundance: many; v_gene: TRBV12-3/TRBV12-4; len: 13; CDR3nt: TGTGCCAGCAGTTTTAGTTTGGACTATGGCTACACCTTC; CDR3aa: CASSFSLDYGYTF
d_gene: .; j_gene: TRBJ2-2; abundance: few; v_gene: TRBV24-1; len: 16; CDR3nt: TGTGCCACCAGTGATTTTGGGCGGAAGAACACCGGGGAGCTGTTTTTT; CDR3aa: CATSDFGRKNTGELFF
d_gene: .; j_gene: TRBJ2-4; abundance: many; v_gene: TRBV9; len: 13; CDR3nt: TGTGCCAGCAGCGTTGGGGGATCGGACATTCAGTACTTC; CDR3aa: CASSVGGSDIQYF
d_gene: TRBD2; j_gene: TRBJ2-1; abundance: .; v_gene: TRBV9; len: 16; CDR3nt: TGTGCCAGCAGCGCAAGACTAGCGGGACCCTACGATGAGCAGTTCTTC; CDR3aa: CASSARLAGPYDEQFF
d_gene: .; j_gene: TRBJ1-4; abundance: many; v_gene: TRBV7-9; len: 13; CDR3nt: TGTGCCAGCAGCAACCGGGGCCCAATGGAACTGTTTTTT; CDR3aa: CASSNRGPMELFF
d_gene: TRBD1; j_gene: TRBJ2-2; abundance: .; v_gene: TRBV18; len: 15; CDR3nt: TGTGCCAGCTCACCTCAGGGGGTAAACACCGGGGAGCTGTTTTTT; CDR3aa: CASSPQGVNTGELFF
d_gene: .; j_gene: TRBJ2-1; abundance: .; v_gene: TRBV10-1; len: 16; CDR3nt: TGCGCCAGCAGTGAGTCGAGGCAGGGGCCCCACAATGAGCAGTTCTTC; CDR3aa: CASSESRQGPHNEQFF